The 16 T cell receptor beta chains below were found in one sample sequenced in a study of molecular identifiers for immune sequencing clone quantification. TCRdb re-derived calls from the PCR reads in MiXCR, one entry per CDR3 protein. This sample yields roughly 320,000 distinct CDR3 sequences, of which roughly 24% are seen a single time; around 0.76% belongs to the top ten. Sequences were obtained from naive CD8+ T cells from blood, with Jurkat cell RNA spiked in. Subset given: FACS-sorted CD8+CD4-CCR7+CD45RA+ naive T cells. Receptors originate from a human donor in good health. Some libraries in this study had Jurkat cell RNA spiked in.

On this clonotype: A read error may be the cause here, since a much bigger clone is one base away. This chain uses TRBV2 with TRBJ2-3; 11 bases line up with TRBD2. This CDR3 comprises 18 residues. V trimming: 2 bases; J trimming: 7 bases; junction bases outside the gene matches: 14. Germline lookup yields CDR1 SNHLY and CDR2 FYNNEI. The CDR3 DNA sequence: TGTGCCAGCAGTGAACCCACTTCGACTAGCGGGGTTGAAAATACGCAGTATTTT. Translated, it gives CASSEPTSTSGVENTQYF.

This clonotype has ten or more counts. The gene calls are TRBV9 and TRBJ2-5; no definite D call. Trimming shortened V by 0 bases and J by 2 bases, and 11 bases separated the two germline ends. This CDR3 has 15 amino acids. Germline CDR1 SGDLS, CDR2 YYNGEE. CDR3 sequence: CASSVGTETQETQYF. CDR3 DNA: TGTGCCAGCAGCGTAGGAACAGAGACACAAGAGACCCAGTACTTC.

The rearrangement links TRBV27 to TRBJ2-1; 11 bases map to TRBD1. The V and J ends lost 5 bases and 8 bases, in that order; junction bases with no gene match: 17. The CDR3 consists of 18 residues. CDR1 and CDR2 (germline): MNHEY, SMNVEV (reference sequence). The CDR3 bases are TGTGCCAGCAGTCTTATGGCCCGGGACAGGGGGGGATACGATGAGCAGTTCTTC. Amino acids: CASSLMARDRGGYDEQFF.

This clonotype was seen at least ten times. This chain's CDR3 is CSVLLPGQNPEAFF. For the CDR3, the DNA is TGCAGCGTCCTACTACCGGGACAAAACCCTGAAGCTTTCTTT. V is TRBV29-1 and J is TRBJ1-1; D possibly corresponds to TRBD1 (6 bases). Germline V gene lookup returns CDR1 SQVTM and CDR2 ANQGSEA. This CDR3 comprises 14 residues. V shed 6 bases and J shed 6 bases, with 20 bases lying between them.

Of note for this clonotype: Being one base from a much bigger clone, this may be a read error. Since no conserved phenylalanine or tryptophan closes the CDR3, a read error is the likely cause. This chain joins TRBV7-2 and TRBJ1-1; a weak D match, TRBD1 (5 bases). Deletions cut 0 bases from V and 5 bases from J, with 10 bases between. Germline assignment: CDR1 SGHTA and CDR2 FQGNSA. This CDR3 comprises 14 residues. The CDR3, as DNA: TGTGCCAGCAGCTTAGCGCGGGGGGGGACTGAAGCTTTCATT. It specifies CASSLARGGTEAFI.

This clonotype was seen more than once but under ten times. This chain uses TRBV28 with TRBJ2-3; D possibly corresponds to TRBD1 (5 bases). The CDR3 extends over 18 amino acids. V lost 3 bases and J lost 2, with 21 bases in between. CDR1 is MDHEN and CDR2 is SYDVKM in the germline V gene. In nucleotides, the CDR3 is TGTGCCAGCAGTTTTCCAGGGCATGACGTGATAAACACAGATACGCAGTATTTT. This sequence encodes CASSFPGHDVINTDTQYF.

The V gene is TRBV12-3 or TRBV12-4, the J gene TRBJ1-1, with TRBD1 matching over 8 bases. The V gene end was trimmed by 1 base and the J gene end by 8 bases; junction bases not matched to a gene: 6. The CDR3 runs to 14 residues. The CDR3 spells CASSLGGQVDEAFF. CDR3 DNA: TGTGCCAGCAGTTTAGGGGGACAGGTGGACGAAGCTTTCTTT.

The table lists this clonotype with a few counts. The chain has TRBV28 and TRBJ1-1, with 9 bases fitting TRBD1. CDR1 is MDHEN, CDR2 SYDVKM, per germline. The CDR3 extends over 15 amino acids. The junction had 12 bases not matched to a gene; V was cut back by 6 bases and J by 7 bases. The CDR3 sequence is CASSLPGTGRSEAFF. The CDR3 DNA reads TGTGCCAGCAGCCTACCCGGGACAGGGAGAAGTGAAGCTTTCTTT.

CDR3 residues: CASSFARNGETQYF. CDR3 nucleotide sequence: TGTGCCAGCAGCTTTGCTAGGAATGGCGAGACCCAGTACTTC. The V gene is TRBV7-9, the J gene TRBJ2-5; D gene uncertain. In germline, CDR1 is SEHNR, CDR2 FQNEAQ (reference sequence). Trimming took 3 bases from V and 5 from J, leaving 13 bases between them. The CDR3 has 14 amino acids. Supplemented by reference TRBV7-9 and TRBJ2-5, the full variable domain reads DTGVSQNPRHKITKRGQNVTFRCDPISEHNRLYWYRQTLGQGPEFLTYFQNEAQLEKSRLLSDRFSAERPKGSFSTLEIQRTEQGDSAMYLCASSFARNGETQYFGPGTRLLVL.

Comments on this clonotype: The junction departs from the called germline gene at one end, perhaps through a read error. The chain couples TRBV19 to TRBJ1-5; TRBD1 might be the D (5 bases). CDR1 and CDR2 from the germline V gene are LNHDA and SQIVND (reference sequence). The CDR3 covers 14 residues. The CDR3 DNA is TGTGCCAGTAGGGTGAAGGGGTCGATCCAGCCCCGGCATTTT. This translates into CASRVKGSIQPRHF. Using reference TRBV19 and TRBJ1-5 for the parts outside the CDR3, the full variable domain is DGGITQSPKYLFRKEGQNVTLSCEQNLNHDAMYWYRQDPGQGLRLIYYSQIVNDFQKGDIAEGYSVSREKKESFPLTVTSAQKNPTAFYLCASRVKGSIQPRHFGDGTRLSIL.

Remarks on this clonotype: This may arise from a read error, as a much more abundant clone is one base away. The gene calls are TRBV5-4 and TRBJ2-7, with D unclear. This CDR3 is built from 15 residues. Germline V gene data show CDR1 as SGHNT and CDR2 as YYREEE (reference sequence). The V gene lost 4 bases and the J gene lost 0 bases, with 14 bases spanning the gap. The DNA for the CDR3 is TGTGCCAGCAGCGTTTCTGGGCTCAGCTCCTACGAGCAGTACTTC. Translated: CASSVSGLSSYEQYF. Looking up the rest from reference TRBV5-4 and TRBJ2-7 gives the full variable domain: ETGVTQSPTHLIKTRGQQVTLRCSSQSGHNTVSWYQQALGQGPQFIFQYYREEENGRGNFPPRFSGLQFPNYSSELNVNALELDDSALYLCASSVSGLSSYEQYFGPGTRLTVT.

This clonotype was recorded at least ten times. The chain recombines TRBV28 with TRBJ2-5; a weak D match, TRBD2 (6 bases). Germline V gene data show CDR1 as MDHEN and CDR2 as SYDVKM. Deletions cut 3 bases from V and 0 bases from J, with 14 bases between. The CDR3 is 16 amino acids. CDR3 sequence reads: CASSLLASNNQETQYF. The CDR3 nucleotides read TGTGCCAGCAGTTTGCTAGCGTCCAACAACCAAGAGACCCAGTACTTC.

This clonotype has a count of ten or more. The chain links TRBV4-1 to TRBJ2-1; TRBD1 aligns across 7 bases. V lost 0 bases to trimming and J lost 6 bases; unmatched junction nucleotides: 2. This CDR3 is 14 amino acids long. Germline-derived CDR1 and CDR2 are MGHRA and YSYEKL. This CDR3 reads CASSQENRGNEQFF. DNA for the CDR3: TGCGCCAGCAGCCAAGAGAACAGGGGCAATGAGCAGTTCTTC.

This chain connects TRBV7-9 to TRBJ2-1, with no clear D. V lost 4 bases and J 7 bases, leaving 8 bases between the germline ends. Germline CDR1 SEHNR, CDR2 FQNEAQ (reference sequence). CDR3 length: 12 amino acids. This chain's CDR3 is CASSSFLNEQFF. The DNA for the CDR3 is TGTGCCAGCAGCTCCTTTCTTAATGAGCAGTTCTTC. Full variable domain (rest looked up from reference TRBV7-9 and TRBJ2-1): DTGVSQNPRHKITKRGQNVTFRCDPISEHNRLYWYRQTLGQGPEFLTYFQNEAQLEKSRLLSDRFSAERPKGSFSTLEIQRTEQGDSAMYLCASSSFLNEQFFGPGTRLTVL.

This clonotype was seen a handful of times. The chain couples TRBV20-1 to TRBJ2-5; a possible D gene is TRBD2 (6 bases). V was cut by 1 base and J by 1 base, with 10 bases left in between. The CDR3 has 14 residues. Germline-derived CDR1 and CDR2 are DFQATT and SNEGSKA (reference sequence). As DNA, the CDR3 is TGCAGTGCTAGAGCGGGGGACGCCCAAGAGACCCAGTACTTC. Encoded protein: CSARAGDAQETQYF.

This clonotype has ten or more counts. For the CDR3, the DNA is TGTGCCAGCAGCTCTCTACAGGGTCGCGATGAGCAGTTCTTC. This encodes CASSSLQGRDEQFF. The chain joins TRBV7-9 to TRBJ2-1, with D possibly TRBD1 on 6 matching bases. Germline V lookup: CDR1 SEHNR, CDR2 FQNEAQ (reference sequence). Between the trimmed V and J ends, which lost 4 bases and 8 bases, there was a span of 15 bases. The CDR3 extends over 14 amino acids.